The 29 T cell receptor beta chains below were found in one sample sequenced in a study of T cell changes during pregnancy in multiple sclerosis (dated by TCRdb to the late 2010s). The method behind the library was the immunoSEQ multiplex PCR assay. As stored in TCRdb, this immuneACCESS dataset retains in-frame rearrangements with V and J assigned. A fraction of the clones does not appear; measured against another copy, unresolved V genes explain less than half of the discrepancy, and the remainder lacks a known reason. This sample comprises around 56,000 clones, 70% to 90% of them detected only once. The ten largest account for approximately 0.4% of the sample. Sequences were derived from CD4+ T cells from peripheral blood mononuclear cells, sampled in the third trimester of pregnancy. The receptors derive from a female donor with multiple sclerosis, enrolled in a pregnancy study.

The chain employs TRBV9 and TRBJ2-6, with D possibly being TRBD2 (5 bases). This CDR3 region has 15 residues. With 0 bases removed from V and 4 bases from J, the gap between germline ends came to 8 bases. Germline V gives CDR1 SGDLS, CDR2 YYNGEE. DNA of the CDR3: TGTGCCAGCAGCGTAGATGGGAGAGGGGCCAACGTCCTGACTTTC. Its translation is CASSVDGRGANVLTF.

The sample holds one count of this clone. The chain joins TRBV2 to TRBJ2-3; D is unresolved. This CDR3 comprises 14 residues. Trimming cost V 1 base and J 1 base, with 6 bases left between them. Germline V lookup: CDR1 SNHLY, CDR2 FYNNEI. The CDR3 sequence is CASSEVVGTDTQYF. CDR3 nucleotide sequence: TGTGCCAGCAGTGAAGTAGTAGGCACAGATACGCAGTATTTT.

The chain is built from TRBV10-2 and TRBJ2-7; the D gene is possibly TRBD2 (5 bases). The germline V and J ends were trimmed by 0 bases and 6 bases, with 6 bases remaining between them. The CDR3 length is 12 residues. CDR1 and CDR2 (germline): WSHSY, SAAADI. The CDR3 DNA is TGCGCCAGCAGTGAGTCGAGGGTCGAGCAGTACTTC. It specifies CASSESRVEQYF.

The rearrangement uses TRBV6-1 and TRBJ2-5; the match to TRBD2 covers 13 bases. The CDR3 has 16 residues. V dropped 4 bases and J dropped 13; count of bases not matched to a gene: 15. From germline, CDR1 is MNHNS and CDR2 SASEGT. CDR3 sequence (DNA): TGTGCCAGCAGTGTAGGACTAGCGGGGGCCTCGGAGTGTTTGTACTTC. It codes for CASSVGLAGASECLYF.

The chain joins TRBV30 to TRBJ1-4, with D perhaps TRBD1 (5 bases). From germline, CDR1 is GTSNPN and CDR2 SVGIG (reference sequence). V was trimmed by 3 bases and J by 7 bases, leaving 18 bases between them. The CDR3 is 15 amino acids. The CDR3 coding sequence is TGTGCCTGGAGCGTGCCTTGGGGGGAGGGTGAAAAACTGTTTTTT. This codes for CAWSVPWGEGEKLFF.

The rearrangement uses TRBV11-2 and TRBJ1-1; no definite D call. The CDR3 sequence is 13 residues long. CDR1 and CDR2 (germline): SGHAT, FQNNGV. Trimming took off 7 bases at V and 3 bases at J, with 12 bases between the two ends. CDR3 in amino acids: CASTPTGYTEAFF. The CDR3 DNA sequence: TGTGCCAGCACCCCCACGGGGTACACTGAAGCTTTCTTT.

The chain is built from TRBV7-2 and TRBJ1-1; D unclear. The germline V and J ends were trimmed by 3 bases and 3 bases, with 8 bases remaining between them. This CDR3 has 13 amino acids. CDR1 is SGHTA and CDR2 is FQGNSA in the germline V gene. The CDR3 spells CASSFGIYTEAFF. For the CDR3, the DNA is TGTGCCAGCAGCTTCGGGATATACACTGAAGCTTTCTTT.

The V gene is TRBV11-2, the J gene TRBJ1-1; TRBD1 matches 8 bases. The CDR3 is 13 amino acids. The V gene's germline CDR1 is SGHAT and CDR2 FQNNGV. Trimming took 5 bases from V and 5 from J; bases not matched to a gene: 4. In DNA form, the CDR3 reads TGTGCCAGCAGCATACAGGGGGGGACTGAAGCTTTCTTT. This sequence encodes CASSIQGGTEAFF. Full variable domain (missing parts from reference TRBV11-2 and TRBJ1-1): EAGVAQSPRYKIIEKRQSVAFWCNPISGHATLYWYQQILGQGPKLLIQFQNNGVVDDSQLPKDRFSAERLKGVDSTLKIQPAKLEDSAVYLCASSIQGGTEAFFGQGTRLTVV.

The chain recombines TRBV7-2 with TRBJ2-3; TRBD1 agrees at 9 bases. The germline CDR1 and CDR2 sequences are SGHTA and FQGNSA. The CDR3 runs 16 residues. Trimming cost V 3 bases and J 3 bases; bases outside gene matches: 7. This CDR3 is CASSFGTGMGTDTQYF. CDR3 nucleotide sequence: TGTGCCAGCAGCTTCGGGACAGGGATGGGGACAGATACGCAGTATTTT.

This rearrangement joins TRBV18 to TRBJ2-5; D unresolved. The V end lost 2 bases, the J end lost 5 bases, and 9 bases lay between the germline ends. The V gene's germline CDR1 is KGHSH and CDR2 LQKENI. This CDR3 spans 13 amino acids. The CDR3 DNA follows: TGTGCCAGCTCACCAACAGCTGCGGAGACCCAGTACTTC. Translation gives CASSPTAAETQYF.

This clone has just a few counts. V usage is TRBV9 and J usage is TRBJ1-2; 7 bases are a match to TRBD1. Trimming removed 9 bases from V and 8 bases from J; junction bases left unmatched: 13. Germline CDR1 reads SGDLS; CDR2 reads YYNGEE. This CDR3 is built from 13 residues. CDR3: CATVRHRGWGYTF. In nucleotides, the CDR3 is TGTGCCACCGTACGCCACAGGGGATGGGGCTACACCTTC.

The chain combines TRBV6-6 with TRBJ1-1, with TRBD1 matching 8 bases. The J segment lost 0 bases and the V segment lost 5 bases, leaving 5 bases of the junction unmatched. The germline V gene has CDR1 MNHNY and CDR2 SVGAGI (reference sequence). This CDR3 spans 15 amino acids. The CDR3 region is CASSDRGRMNTEAFF. The CDR3 bases are TGTGCCAGCAGTGACAGGGGTCGCATGAACACTGAAGCTTTCTTT.

The chain recombines TRBV5-1 with TRBJ1-2, with 11 bases lining up with TRBD1. Germline-derived CDR1 and CDR2 are SGHRS and YFSETQ. V was clipped by 4 bases and J by 4 bases; unmatched bases: 9. The CDR3 has 16 amino acids. The CDR3 region has the DNA TGCGCCAGCAGCCGGACCCCGGGACAGGGGGTCTATGGCTACACCTTC. Encoded protein: CASSRTPGQGVYGYTF.

This chain joins TRBV5-1 and TRBJ2-5; 8 bases fit TRBD2. Trimming took 4 bases from V and 4 from J; bases not matched to a gene: 15. Germline CDR1 is SGHRS and CDR2 is YFSETQ. This CDR3 is 17 amino acids long. The DNA of the CDR3 is TGCGCCAGCAGCCCCGCCACAGCGCGGGGGGCTGGAGAGACCCAGTACTTC. Amino acids: CASSPATARGAGETQYF.

The chain recombines TRBV7-7 with TRBJ2-3, with TRBD2 identical over 7 bases. Trimming took 1 base from V and 3 from J; bases not matched to a gene: 4. CDR3 length: 15 amino acids. Germline CDR1 and CDR2: SSHAT and FNYEAQ (reference sequence). This CDR3 reads CASSLGLAVTDTQYF. The DNA of the CDR3 is TGTGCCAGCAGCTTAGGACTAGCTGTTACAGATACGCAGTATTTT.

This rearrangement joins TRBV6-6 to TRBJ2-2; D is perhaps TRBD1 (5 bases). Germline CDR1 reads MNHNY; CDR2 reads SVGAGI (reference sequence). The CDR3 has 13 amino acids. V was pared by 7 bases and J by 2 bases, with 8 bases between. The CDR3 nucleotides are TGTGCCAGCAAAGGACACAACACCGGGGAGCTGTTTTTT. This encodes CASKGHNTGELFF.

The rearrangement uses TRBV19 and TRBJ2-5, with D possibly TRBD2 on 5 matching bases. V dropped 3 bases and J dropped 5 bases, with 16 bases sitting between them. The CDR3 extends over 15 amino acids. Per germline, CDR1 LNHDA and CDR2 SQIVND (reference sequence). The CDR3 reads CASSMSSSKSETQYF. CDR3 nucleotides: TGTGCCAGTAGTATGTCGTCTAGCAAATCGGAGACCCAGTACTTC.

The chain employs TRBV7-9 and TRBJ2-7, with 9 positions matching TRBD1. V dropped 4 bases and J dropped 1; count of bases not matched to a gene: 8. The CDR3 covers 16 residues. In germline, CDR1 is SEHNR, CDR2 FQNEAQ (reference sequence). The CDR3 region has the DNA TGTGCCAGCAGCTCCGGGACAGGGAGGGTGTCCTACGAGCAGTACTTC. It yields the protein CASSSGTGRVSYEQYF. Based on the CDR3 plus reference TRBV7-9 and TRBJ2-7, the full variable domain is DTGVSQNPRHKITKRGQNVTFRCDPISEHNRLYWYRQTLGQGPEFLTYFQNEAQLEKSRLLSDRFSAERPKGSFSTLEIQRTEQGDSAMYLCASSSGTGRVSYEQYFGPGTRLTVT.

The rearrangement uses TRBV18 and TRBJ2-1, with 15 bases aligning to TRBD2. J gave up 8 bases and V 1 base, and 3 bases lay outside the gene matches. There are 16 residues in the CDR3. CDR1 is KGHSH, CDR2 LQKENI, per germline. The CDR3 DNA reads TGTGCCAGCTCACCACTGGGACTAGCGGGGGGTCATGAGCAGTTCTTC. Translation: CASSPLGLAGGHEQFF.

V usage is TRBV5-1 and J usage is TRBJ1-1; TRBD1 is a possible D gene (6 bases). This CDR3 contains 13 residues. Trimming removed 4 bases from V and 1 base from J, with 8 bases in between. CDR1 is SGHRS and CDR2 is YFSETQ in the germline V gene. This CDR3 reads CASSTGQNTEAFF. CDR3 nucleotides: TGCGCCAGCAGCACAGGGCAGAACACTGAAGCTTTCTTT.

The table lists this clone with a count of one. V is TRBV6-5 and J is TRBJ2-7; TRBD2 matches at 10 bases. V shed 2 bases, J shed 3 bases, and the junction held 1 base outside the gene matches. The CDR3 loop spans 14 amino acids. Germline V gene lookup returns CDR1 MNHEY and CDR2 SVGAGI. Here the CDR3 reads CASSYGLADYEQYF. The CDR3 DNA is TGTGCCAGCAGTTACGGACTAGCGGACTACGAGCAGTACTTC.

The genes are TRBV10-3 and TRBJ1-1, with D unresolved. Trimming shortened V by 3 bases and J by 1 base, and 12 bases separated the two germline ends. The CDR3 has 15 residues. Per germline, CDR1 ENHRY and CDR2 SYGVKD. CDR3 nucleotide sequence: TGTGCCATCAGTGATCGACTACCCGGGAACACTGAAGCTTTCTTT. Encoded protein: CAISDRLPGNTEAFF.

This chain joins TRBV9 and TRBJ2-7; 15 bases are a match to TRBD2. The CDR3 is 16 amino acids. V shed 4 bases and J 5 bases; nucleotides not matched to a gene: 7. Germline assignment: CDR1 SGDLS and CDR2 YYNGEE. CDR3 residues: CASSSLGLAGGDEQYF. In DNA, the CDR3 is TGTGCCAGCAGCTCCTTGGGACTAGCGGGAGGCGACGAGCAGTACTTC.

The chain has TRBV10-3 and TRBJ2-7; TRBD2 matches 8 bases. The V gene's germline CDR1 is ENHRY and CDR2 SYGVKD. J was trimmed by 7 bases and V by 7 bases; bases with no gene match: 9. The CDR3 length is 13 residues. The DNA of the CDR3 is TGTGCCATCACCGAGACTAGCGCCAAGGAGCAGTACTTC. Its translation is CAITETSAKEQYF.

The chain carries TRBV19 and TRBJ1-5, with 8 bases aligning to TRBD1. CDR3 size: 14 residues. CDR1 LNHDA and CDR2 SQIVND come from the germline V gene (reference sequence). The V and J ends lost 4 bases and 11 bases, in that order; junction bases with no gene match: 10. CDR3 in amino acids: CASSTPEQGVTQHF. The CDR3 bases are TGTGCCAGTAGTACACCAGAACAGGGGGTGACCCAGCATTTT.

V and J are TRBV30 and TRBJ1-5; D may be TRBD1 (6 bases). Deletions cut 7 bases from V and 3 bases from J, with 16 bases between. The CDR3 totals 14 residues. Germline V CDR1 and CDR2: GTSNPN, SVGIG (reference sequence). The CDR3 loop reads CALEMGGLNQPQHF. DNA for the CDR3: TGTGCCTTGGAGATGGGGGGGCTCAATCAGCCCCAGCATTTT.

The J gene is TRBJ2-3, the V gene TRBV5-1, with 10 bases matching TRBD2. This CDR3 has 15 residues. Germline loops: CDR1 SGHRS, CDR2 YFSETQ. Germline trimming cut 0 bases from V and 4 bases from J; bases unmatched to any gene: 2. CDR3 region: CASSLASGSPDTQYF. CDR3 in DNA: TGCGCCAGCAGCTTGGCTAGCGGGAGCCCAGATACGCAGTATTTT.

The chain uses TRBV2 and TRBJ2-1, with 8 bases aligning to TRBD2. Germline V gives CDR1 SNHLY, CDR2 FYNNEI. Losses at the gene ends were 7 bases for V and 6 bases for J; bases not matched to a gene: 2. This CDR3 has 12 residues. The CDR3 DNA reads TGTGCCAGCACCAGCGGGGGCAATGAGCAGTTCTTC. Translation: CASTSGGNEQFF.

CDR3 sequence (DNA): TGTGCCAGCAGTGACCCCACAGGGGGCGGTGGAGCTTTCTTT. It is translated as CASSDPTGGGGAFF. This chain joins TRBV25-1 and TRBJ1-1, with 9 positions matching TRBD1. Germline-derived CDR1 and CDR2 are MGHDK and SYGVNS. Trimming cost V 3 bases and J 10 bases; bases outside gene matches: 9. This CDR3 has 14 residues.